Presented here are 12 T cell receptor beta chains from one specimen sequenced in a study of OX40 agonist ivuxolimab in advanced cancers. Some clones are missing from TCRdb's copy, which holds only in-frame ones; the method was immunoSEQ multiplex PCR. Found here are about 84,000 clones, 90% to 95% of them singletons; the top ten hold approximately 10%. The source material was CD4+ or CD8+ T cells sorted from blood, sampled in a trial of the OX40 agonist ivuxolimab. Receptors were obtained from an adult with an advanced solid tumor such as melanoma, head and neck, liver or kidney cancer.

The chain is built from TRBV9 and TRBJ2-1, with 7 bases identical to TRBD1. The V gene end was trimmed by 0 bases and the J gene end by 4 bases; junction bases not matched to a gene: 7. The CDR3 is made up of 16 amino acids. In germline, CDR1 is SGDLS, CDR2 YYNGEE. CDR3 DNA sequence: TGTGCCAGCAGCGTAGTACTGGGGACAGAATACAATGAGCAGTTCTTC. It codes for CASSVVLGTEYNEQFF.

In the case of this clone: Other DNA sequences within the sample encode an identical CDR3. This sequence joins TRBV27 and TRBJ1-1; 9 bases are a match to TRBD1. The V segment lost 6 bases and the J segment 2 bases; nucleotides outside the gene matches: 1. The CDR3 covers 13 residues. Per the germline V gene, CDR1 is MNHEY and CDR2 is SMNVEV (reference sequence). The CDR3 bases are TGTGCCAGCAGGGGACAGGGTAACACTGAAGCTTTCTTT. It yields the protein CASRGQGNTEAFF.

The genes are TRBV7-3 and TRBJ2-5; 7 positions agree with TRBD2. The CDR3 has 14 residues. In germline, CDR1 is SGHTA, CDR2 FQGTGA. Trimming took 0 bases from V and 3 from J; bases not matched to a gene: 1. CDR3 sequence reads: CASSLTGGKETQYF. For the CDR3, the DNA is TGTGCCAGCAGCTTAACGGGGGGGAAAGAGACCCAGTACTTC.

This clone was detected once. This chain connects TRBV27 to TRBJ2-3, with D hard to call. The V end lost 3 bases, the J end lost 0 bases, and 10 bases lay between the germline ends. CDR3 length: 15 residues. The germline V gene has CDR1 MNHEY and CDR2 SMNVEV (reference sequence). The CDR3 protein is CASSFSTASTDTQYF. The CDR3 DNA is TGTGCCAGCAGTTTTAGTACAGCTAGCACAGATACGCAGTATTTT.

In this sample, this clone turned up once. The chain uses TRBV4-2 and TRBJ2-3; 10 nucleotides agree with TRBD2. Per germline, CDR1 LGHNA and CDR2 YNFKEQ. This CDR3 is built from 17 residues. V shed 1 base and J 4 bases; nucleotides not matched to a gene: 8. The CDR3 loop is CASSQVRTSGISDTQYF. CDR3 nucleotide sequence: TGTGCCAGCAGCCAAGTTAGAACTAGCGGGATCTCAGATACGCAGTATTTT.

The gene calls are TRBV14 and TRBJ2-7; D gene ambiguous. V lost 0 bases, J lost 0 bases, and 6 bases lay in between. The germline CDR1 and CDR2 sequences are SGHDN and FVKESK. The CDR3 sequence is 14 residues long. DNA of the CDR3: TGTGCCAGCAGCCAAGAATACAGCTCCTACGAGCAGTACTTC. It codes for CASSQEYSSYEQYF.

J is TRBJ2-1 and V is TRBV7-2, with D unclear. CDR1 and CDR2 (germline): SGHTA, FQGNSA. V shed 2 bases and J shed 4 bases, with 12 bases lying between them. CDR3 size: 15 residues. CDR3 DNA sequence: TGTGCCAGCAGCTTAAGGCCGTTTCTATACAATGAGCAGTTCTTC. This translates into CASSLRPFLYNEQFF.

The chain has TRBV13 and TRBJ2-1, with D unclear. The CDR3 covers 15 residues. Germline V gives CDR1 PRHDT, CDR2 FYEKMQ (reference sequence). V lost 0 bases, J lost 0 bases, and 6 bases lay in between. The CDR3 spells CASSLGRASYNEQFF. The CDR3 DNA follows: TGTGCCAGCAGCTTAGGAAGAGCCTCCTACAATGAGCAGTTCTTC.

V usage is TRBV7-2 and J usage is TRBJ2-7, with D uncertain. Trimming shortened V by 4 bases and J by 4 bases, and 14 bases separated the two germline ends. Germline V gene data show CDR1 as SGHTA and CDR2 as FQGNSA. CDR3 size: 14 residues. The CDR3 region has the DNA TGTGCCAGCAGCTCCCATGCTGGCGGATACGAGCAGTACTTC. This gives the protein CASSSHAGGYEQYF.

J is TRBJ2-1 and V is TRBV9; D is possibly TRBD2 (6 bases). Germline assignment: CDR1 SGDLS and CDR2 YYNGEE. Between the trimmed V and J ends, which lost 1 base and 5 bases, there was a span of 13 bases. There are 15 residues in the CDR3. In nucleotides, the CDR3 is TGTGCCAGCAGCGTACCGGGACTCCCAAACAATGAGCAGTTCTTC. It is translated as CASSVPGLPNNEQFF.

In this sample, this clone turned up once. This sequence joins TRBV9 and TRBJ2-2; 8 bases line up with TRBD2. CDR3 length: 15 residues. CDR1 SGDLS and CDR2 YYNGEE come from the germline V gene. V lost 3 bases and J lost 1; bases outside the gene matches: 2. The CDR3 nucleotides are TGTGCCAGCAGCGCCAGCGGGAGGAACACCGGGGAGCTGTTTTTT. Translated, it gives CASSASGRNTGELFF.

CDR3 DNA sequence: TGCGCCAGCAGCCAAGCGACAGGGATCCCCTACGAGCAGTACTTC. Translating gives CASSQATGIPYEQYF. The chain couples TRBV4-1 to TRBJ2-7; 7 positions agree with TRBD1. CDR3 length: 15 amino acids. Germline V CDR1 and CDR2: MGHRA, YSYEKL. J gave up 2 bases and V 1 base, and 5 bases lay outside the gene matches.